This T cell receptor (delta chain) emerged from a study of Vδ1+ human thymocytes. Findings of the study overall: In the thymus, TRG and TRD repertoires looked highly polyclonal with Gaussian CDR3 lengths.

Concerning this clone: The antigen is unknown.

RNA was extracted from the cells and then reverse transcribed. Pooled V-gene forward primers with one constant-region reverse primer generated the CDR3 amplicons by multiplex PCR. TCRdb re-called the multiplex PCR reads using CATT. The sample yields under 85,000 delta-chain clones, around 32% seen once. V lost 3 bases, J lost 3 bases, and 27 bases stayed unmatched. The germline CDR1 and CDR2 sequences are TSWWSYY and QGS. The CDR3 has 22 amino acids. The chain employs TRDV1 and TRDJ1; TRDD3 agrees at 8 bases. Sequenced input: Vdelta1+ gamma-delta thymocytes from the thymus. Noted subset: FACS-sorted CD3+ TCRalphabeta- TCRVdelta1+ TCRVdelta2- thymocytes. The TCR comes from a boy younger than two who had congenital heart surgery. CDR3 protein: CALGDYPFALMGDRAVADKLIF. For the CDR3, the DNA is TGTGCTCTTGGGGATTACCCGTTCGCCCTTATGGGGGATCGCGCTGTCGCCGATAAACTCATCTTT.